This is a list of T cell receptor beta chains from one sample in a study of neurological immune-mediated disorders. TCRdb reprocessed the 5' RACE reads via MiXCR and lists one record per CDR3 protein. The table shows 55,000 to 75,000 distinct CDR3 sequences, with roughly 5% occurring only once. The sequencing input was PBMCs. The source of these receptors is a human donor with multiple sclerosis. The donor label of this sample is uncertain. CDR3s include the opening cysteine and the closing phenylalanine or tryptophan. A D gene is named only where the DNA matches it firmly. Size is omitted from some rows. Given values are once, few, many or a class for expanded clones.

J: TRBJ2-1
D: TRBD1
size: few
V: TRBV19
DNA: TGTGCCAGTAGTGGTACAGGGGTGTCCTACAATGAGCAGTTCTTC
CDR3: CASSGTGVSYNEQFF

J: TRBJ2-3
D: -
size: many
V: TRBV20-1
DNA: TGCAGCGCCGGGACAAGGCGCACAGATACGCAGTATTTT
CDR3: CSAGTRRTDTQYF

J: TRBJ2-3
D: TRBD2
size: many
V: TRBV29-1
DNA: TGCAGCGTTAGGGCGACTAGCGGGGGGGGAGATACGCAGTATTTT
CDR3: CSVRATSGGGDTQYF

J: TRBJ2-3
D: -
size: many
V: TRBV20-1
DNA: TGCAGTGCGCGAGCGGACACAGATACGCAGTATTTT
CDR3: CSARADTDTQYF

J: TRBJ1-2
D: -
size: many
V: TRBV5-5
DNA: TGTGCCAGCAGCTTGGGGAAAGGGGACTATGGCTACACCTTC
CDR3: CASSLGKGDYGYTF

J: TRBJ2-3
D: -
size: many
V: TRBV20-1
DNA: TGCAGTGCTAGAGTATCCGGGGACCACACAGATACGCAGTATTTT
CDR3: CSARVSGDHTDTQYF

J: TRBJ2-3
D: -
size: many
V: TRBV2
DNA: TGTGCCAGCAGTGAGAACTGGATAGTAGATACGCAGTATTTT
CDR3: CASSENWIVDTQYF

J: TRBJ2-4
D: -
size: many
V: TRBV5-1
DNA: TGCGCCAGCAGCTCTATCTCCGCCAAAAACATTCAGTACTTC
CDR3: CASSSISAKNIQYF

J: TRBJ2-5
D: -
size: many
V: TRBV20-1
DNA: TGCAGTGCCACTCAGGACACTTTTCAGGAGACCCAGTACTTC
CDR3: CSATQDTFQETQYF

J: TRBJ2-1
D: -
size: many
V: TRBV20-1
DNA: TGCAGTGCTAGAGATGCACTTTCGTACAATGAGCAGTTCTTC
CDR3: CSARDALSYNEQFF

J: TRBJ1-5
D: -
size: many
V: TRBV10-2
DNA: TGCGCCAGCACTAAGGACCTTAATCAGCCCCAGCATTTT
CDR3: CASTKDLNQPQHF

J: TRBJ2-3
D: -
size: many
V: TRBV20-1
DNA: TGCAGTGCTAGAGACTCCTCCCGGAGCACAGATACGCAGTATTTT
CDR3: CSARDSSRSTDTQYF

J: TRBJ1-1
D: -
size: many
V: TRBV15
DNA: TGTGCCACCAGCTCGAAGGTTAGGGGGGGCACTGAAGCTTTCTTT
CDR3: CATSSKVRGGTEAFF

J: TRBJ1-2
D: -
size: many
V: TRBV11-2
DNA: TGTGCCAGCAGCTTAGTATCGATTGACACCCTTGGCTACACCTTC
CDR3: CASSLVSIDTLGYTF

J: TRBJ1-1
D: TRBD1
size: many
V: TRBV6-5
DNA: TGTGCCAGCAGTTACTTACAGGGGACCACTGAAGCTTTCTTT
CDR3: CASSYLQGTTEAFF

J: TRBJ2-5
D: -
size: many
V: TRBV2
DNA: TGTGCCAGCAGTGAGAGTGGAGAGACCCAGTACTTC
CDR3: CASSESGETQYF

J: TRBJ1-2
D: -
size: many
V: TRBV12-3/TRBV12-4
DNA: TGTGCCAGCAGTCTAGGACGGATCTATGGCTACACCTTC
CDR3: CASSLGRIYGYTF

J: TRBJ2-1
D: TRBD1
size: medium-sized
V: TRBV10-3
DNA: TGTGCCATCACGGACAGGGGGTTCTTC
CDR3: CAITDRGFF

J: TRBJ1-5
D: -
size: many
V: TRBV20-1
DNA: TGCAGTGCTAGAGATATAGCGGACGAAAAAGATCAGCCCCAGCATTTT
CDR3: CSARDIADEKDQPQHF

J: TRBJ1-6
D: TRBD1
size: -
V: TRBV7-3
DNA: TGTGCCAGCAGCTCTTCTCCGACAGGGGTGAATTCACCCCTCCACTTT
CDR3: CASSSSPTGVNSPLHF

J: TRBJ1-1
D: -
size: -
V: TRBV12-2
DNA: TGTGCAAGTCGCTTAGCTCGGCACAGAGTGAACACTGAAGCTTTCTTT
CDR3: CASRLARHRVNTEAFF

J: TRBJ1-2
D: TRBD1
size: many
V: TRBV5-1
DNA: TGCGCCAGCAGCTTGGAGGGACAGGTTAACTATGGCTACACCTTC
CDR3: CASSLEGQVNYGYTF

J: TRBJ2-7
D: -
size: -
V: TRBV20-1
DNA: TGCAGTGGCTGCGAGGGGGGACACTCCGAGCAGTACTTC
CDR3: CSGCEGGHSEQYF

J: TRBJ1-1
D: -
size: many
V: TRBV6-6
DNA: TGTGCCAGCAGTTACACTGCCGAAAACACTGAAGCTTTCTTT
CDR3: CASSYTAENTEAFF

J: TRBJ1-1
D: -
size: many
V: TRBV7-2
DNA: TGTGCCAGCAGCTTAGCGGCAGGGTTTGAAGCTTTCTTT
CDR3: CASSLAAGFEAFF

J: TRBJ1-2
D: -
size: many
V: TRBV15
DNA: TGTGCCACCAGCAGAGATCCCACAGCCGCTAACTATGGCTACACCTTC
CDR3: CATSRDPTAANYGYTF

J: TRBJ2-4
D: -
size: many
V: TRBV7-9
DNA: TGTGCCAGCAGCTTAGATGCGGGGCTCGCCAAAAACATTCAGTACTTC
CDR3: CASSLDAGLAKNIQYF

J: TRBJ1-1
D: -
size: many
V: TRBV10-1
DNA: TGCGCCAGCACTACTGACCTGAACACTGAAGCTTTCTTT
CDR3: CASTTDLNTEAFF

J: TRBJ2-7
D: TRBD1
size: many
V: TRBV5-6
DNA: TGTGCCAGCAGCTTCCAGGGGACAGATTACGAGCAGTACTTC
CDR3: CASSFQGTDYEQYF

J: TRBJ2-5
D: -
size: many
V: TRBV12-3/TRBV12-4
DNA: TGTGCCAGCAGTTTATCGGAGACCCAGTACTTC
CDR3: CASSLSETQYF

J: TRBJ2-1
D: TRBD2
size: many
V: TRBV11-2
DNA: TGTGCCAGCAGCTTTAGCGGGGGGGCCCCTGAGCAGTTCTTC
CDR3: CASSFSGGAPEQFF

J: TRBJ2-5
D: -
size: many
V: TRBV5-1
DNA: TGCGCCAGCAGCTTGGGGACGGGAGTAGAGACCCAGTACTTC
CDR3: CASSLGTGVETQYF

J: TRBJ2-1
D: -
size: many
V: TRBV7-6
DNA: TGTGCCAGCAGCGAGGCGGGGTGGCTCATCCCTTACTCCTACAATGAGCAGTTCTTC
CDR3: CASSEAGWLIPYSYNEQFF

J: TRBJ2-3
D: -
size: many
V: TRBV12-3/TRBV12-4
DNA: TGTGCCAGCAGTCCCGAACCGGCGGGAGATACGCAGTATTTT
CDR3: CASSPEPAGDTQYF

J: TRBJ2-3
D: -
size: many
V: TRBV9
DNA: TGTGCCAGCAGCCAGAGCACAGATACGCAGTATTTT
CDR3: CASSQSTDTQYF